Listed below are T cell receptor beta chains from one sample, sequenced in a study of cytomegalovirus exposure and HLA in healthy donors. Data came from immunoSEQ multiplex PCR; TCRdb stores just in-frame clones and leaves some out. The table has 150,000 to 200,000 clones, approximately 67% seen once. The sample was PBMCs. The receptors shown here come from a woman aged 18-35 years in good health and CMV-seropositive. Both conserved end residues are part of each CDR3. A D gene is named only where the DNA matches it firmly. Some rows have no size entry. The others give once, few or many, or a class for an expanded clone.

TGTGCCAGCAGCTTCGAAAGCGGGGGGGCCTATGAGCAGTTCTTC | CASSFESGGAYEQFF | TRBD2 | NA | TRBJ2-1 | TRBV27
TGTGCCAGCAGCCAAGCGGGCATTGTACGCCAGTACTTC | CASSQAGIVRQYF | NA | NA | TRBJ2-7 | TRBV11-2
TGCGCCAGCAGTGAAACCGGTAACAATGAGCAGTTCTTC | CASSETGNNEQFF | NA | few | TRBJ2-1 | TRBV10-2
TGCGCCAGCAGCCCCGAGCCAGGACAGGCATCCGCGGGAGAGCAGTACTTC | CASSPEPGQASAGEQYF | NA | NA | TRBJ2-7 | TRBV5-1
TGTGCCAGCAGTGAAGCTGAGGGGGCTCCTGGTAATTCACCCCTCCACTTT | CASSEAEGAPGNSPLHF | TRBD1 | NA | TRBJ1-6 | TRBV2
TGTGCCAGCAGTAGCGGGGGGAGCTCCTACAATGAGCAGTTCTTC | CASSSGGSSYNEQFF | TRBD2 | once | TRBJ2-1 | TRBV2
TGTGCCAGCAGCCAAAGACGGGGACTTCAGAGCGGAGATACGCAGTATTTT | CASSQRRGLQSGDTQYF | NA | NA | TRBJ2-3 | TRBV25-1
TGTGCCAGCAGTTTATCCGGCACAGGGATCTACGAGCAGTACTTC | CASSLSGTGIYEQYF | NA | NA | TRBJ2-7 | TRBV27
TGTGCCAGCAAGGACAGGGCGAACACCGGGGAGCTGTTTTTT | CASKDRANTGELFF | TRBD1 | NA | TRBJ2-2 | TRBV27
TGTGCCAGCAGCCAAGTCGGTAGAGGACAGATTAATGAGCAGTTCTTC | CASSQVGRGQINEQFF | NA | NA | TRBJ2-1 | TRBV4-2
TGTGCCAGCTCGCTTTACGAGGGGGCGCTGGGAAACATTCAGTACTTC | CASSLYEGALGNIQYF | TRBD1 | NA | TRBJ2-4 | TRBV18
TGCGCCAGCAGCCAAGAAGACAGGATCAATCAGCCCCAGCATTTT | CASSQEDRINQPQHF | NA | NA | TRBJ1-5 | TRBV4-3
TGTGCCAGCAGCCAAGAACGAGGAGCGGGAGGGGCAGATACGCAGTATTTT | CASSQERGAGGADTQYF | TRBD2 | NA | TRBJ2-3 | TRBV4-2
TGTGCCAGCAGCGCCGATCGGGGGGCGGCTCAGCCCCAGCATTTT | CASSADRGAAQPQHF | NA | NA | TRBJ1-5 | TRBV6-4
TGTGCCACTGGACAGGGGGCCCTCGAGCAGTACTTC | CATGQGALEQYF | TRBD1 | NA | TRBJ2-7 | TRBV9
TGTGCCAGCAGCTTGGGGACAGGGGCTTCAATGAACACTGAAGCTTTCTTT | CASSLGTGASMNTEAFF | TRBD1 | NA | TRBJ1-1 | TRBV5-4
TGTGCCAGCAGCCTTACAGGCGGGACCACTACCTACGAGCAGTACTTC | CASSLTGGTTTYEQYF | NA | NA | TRBJ2-7 | TRBV28
TGTGCCAGTAGTGCGGGGGCGGGGGGGAAGCAGCCCCAGCATTTT | CASSAGAGGKQPQHF | NA | NA | TRBJ1-5 | TRBV19
TGTGCCAGCAGCTGGACTGGACGTTCCTACGAGCAGTACTTC | CASSWTGRSYEQYF | NA | few | TRBJ2-7 | TRBV7-2
TGTGCCAGCAGCCGGACAGGTTGGGAGCAGTTCTTC | CASSRTGWEQFF | TRBD1 | few | TRBJ2-1 | TRBV6-1
TGTGCCTGGAGGAGGACAGACGGTGGTCGAAATGAAAAACTGTTTTTT | CAWRRTDGGRNEKLFF | NA | NA | TRBJ1-4 | TRBV30
TGTGCCAGCAGTTTAGTAGGGGGCAGCTCCTACAATGAGCAGTTCTTC | CASSLVGGSSYNEQFF | TRBD1 | NA | TRBJ2-1 | TRBV27
TGTGCCAGCAGCCCCGGGACAGGGGTCTACGAGCAGTACTTC | CASSPGTGVYEQYF | TRBD1 | once | TRBJ2-7 | TRBV27
TGTGCCAGCAGCAGGGACAGGCAAGAGACCCAGTACTTC | CASSRDRQETQYF | TRBD1 | few | TRBJ2-5 | TRBV7-8
TGTGCCAGCAAAATACAGGGGACTTCTAACTATGGCTACACCTTC | CASKIQGTSNYGYTF | TRBD1 | NA | TRBJ1-2 | TRBV2
TGTGCCAGCAGACTAGCGGGAGTAACAGAGACCCAGTACTTC | CASRLAGVTETQYF | TRBD2 | NA | TRBJ2-5 | TRBV27
TGTGCCAGCAGCGCCGAACAGGGGAACACTGAAGCTTTCTTT | CASSAEQGNTEAFF | NA | NA | TRBJ1-1 | TRBV9
TGTGCCAGCAGTTACACGGGACTAGCGGGGTTGGAGACCCAGTACTTC | CASSYTGLAGLETQYF | TRBD2 | few | TRBJ2-5 | TRBV6-5
TGTGCCAGCAGCCGTAGCTCAGGGGGACGCCACACCGGGGAGCTGTTTTTT | CASSRSSGGRHTGELFF | NA | NA | TRBJ2-2 | TRBV21-1
TGTGCCAGCAGCCAGACAGGGGCGGACTATGGCTACACCTTC | CASSQTGADYGYTF | TRBD1 | NA | TRBJ1-2 | TRBV6-5
TGTGCCAGCAGCTTTAAACACCTCCACTACACAGATACGCAGTATTTT | CASSFKHLHYTDTQYF | NA | few | TRBJ2-3 | TRBV9
TGTGCCAGCAGTTCCCGACCGCAGGGGGCATGGTACGAGCAGTACTTC | CASSSRPQGAWYEQYF | TRBD1 | NA | TRBJ2-7 | TRBV27
TGTGCCAGCAGCTTAGCCGCCAGCGGTCTTTACGAGCAGTACTTC | CASSLAASGLYEQYF | NA | NA | TRBJ2-7 | TRBV7-2
TGTGCCAGCAGCTTGAGGCAGGCTGAGCAGTTCTTC | CASSLRQAEQFF | NA | NA | TRBJ2-1 | TRBV5-8
TGTGCCAGCAGCTTGGCCGTCACGGCAGGAGAGACCCAGTACTTC | CASSLAVTAGETQYF | NA | NA | TRBJ2-5 | TRBV5-6
TGTGCCAGCTCACGGGGACAGGCGGGGGCAACAGATACGCAGTATTTT | CASSRGQAGATDTQYF | NA | NA | TRBJ2-3 | TRBV18
TGTGCCAGCAGCCCAGAACCACGTGATACGCAGTATTTT | CASSPEPRDTQYF | NA | few | TRBJ2-3 | TRBV2
TGTGCCAGCAGAGCGACGGCTTCTACTGCCGAGCAGTACTTC | CASRATASTAEQYF | NA | NA | TRBJ2-7 | TRBV7-8
TGTGCCTGGAGTGTAACTAGCGCCGAGGGGGAGCAGTACTTC | CAWSVTSAEGEQYF | NA | NA | TRBJ2-5 | TRBV30
TGTGCCAGTAGTGGCCTGACAGGGACTTTCTTGATGAACACTGAAGCTTTCTTT | CASSGLTGTFLMNTEAFF | TRBD1 | NA | TRBJ1-1 | TRBV19
TGTGCCAGCAGCGACACCGGGACTAGCGGGAATGAGCAGTTCTTC | CASSDTGTSGNEQFF | TRBD2 | NA | TRBJ2-1 | TRBV9
TGTGCCTGGACCCTACCGGGACACACCTACGAGCAGTACTTC | CAWTLPGHTYEQYF | NA | NA | TRBJ2-7 | TRBV30
TGTGCCAGCAGCTTAGGCCAGGGGGCGAGCAATCAGCCCCAGCATTTT | CASSLGQGASNQPQHF | TRBD1 | NA | TRBJ1-5 | TRBV7-6
TGTGCCATCCAGAGGGATGACTATGGCTACACCTTC | CAIQRDDYGYTF | NA | NA | TRBJ1-2 | TRBV6-6
TGTGCCAGTAGTATAGACAGGGTCGGTCAGCCCCAGCATTTT | CASSIDRVGQPQHF | NA | NA | TRBJ1-5 | TRBV19
TGTGCCACCAGCAGAGTCACATATGGGAGAGGGGAGACCCAGTACTTC | CATSRVTYGRGETQYF | NA | NA | TRBJ2-5 | TRBV15
TGTGCCAGCAGCGACATTCGTCAAGGCTACACCTTC | CASSDIRQGYTF | NA | NA | TRBJ1-2 | TRBV25-1